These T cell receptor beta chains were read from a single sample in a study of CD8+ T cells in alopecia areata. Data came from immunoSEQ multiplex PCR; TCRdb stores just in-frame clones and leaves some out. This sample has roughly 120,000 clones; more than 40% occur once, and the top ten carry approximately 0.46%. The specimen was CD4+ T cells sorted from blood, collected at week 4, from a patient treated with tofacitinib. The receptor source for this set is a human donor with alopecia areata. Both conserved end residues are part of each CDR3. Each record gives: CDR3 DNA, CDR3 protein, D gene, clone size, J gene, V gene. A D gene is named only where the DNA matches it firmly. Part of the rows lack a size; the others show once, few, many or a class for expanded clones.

CDR3nt: TGCGCCAGCAGCTTGACAACGTATTCCAACTATGGCTACACCTTC
CDR3aa: CASSLTTYSNYGYTF
d_gene: .
abundance: few
j_gene: TRBJ1-2
v_gene: TRBV5-1

CDR3nt: TGTGCCTGGAGGGGACTAGCGGCGAAAAGAGATACGCAGTATTTT
CDR3aa: CAWRGLAAKRDTQYF
d_gene: TRBD2
abundance: .
j_gene: TRBJ2-3
v_gene: TRBV30

CDR3nt: TGTGCCGCATCTCTGACCGGGACTAAAAATGAGCAGTTCTTC
CDR3aa: CAASLTGTKNEQFF
d_gene: TRBD2
abundance: once
j_gene: TRBJ2-1
v_gene: TRBV6-5

CDR3nt: TGCGCCAGCAGCCGAAAGACACCCGGGGGAACTGCAGATACGCAGTATTTT
CDR3aa: CASSRKTPGGTADTQYF
d_gene: .
abundance: .
j_gene: TRBJ2-3
v_gene: TRBV5-1

CDR3nt: TGCAGCGTGGGGGACAGGGTGGGTTCACCCCTCCACTTT
CDR3aa: CSVGDRVGSPLHF
d_gene: TRBD1
abundance: .
j_gene: TRBJ1-6
v_gene: TRBV29-1

CDR3nt: TGTGCCACCAGCAGAGGACAGGGGAGCTACACCTTC
CDR3aa: CATSRGQGSYTF
d_gene: TRBD1
abundance: .
j_gene: TRBJ1-2
v_gene: TRBV15

CDR3nt: TGTGCCAGCAGTGGGGGCAGGGGGGGAGATACGCAGTATTTT
CDR3aa: CASSGGRGGDTQYF
d_gene: .
abundance: .
j_gene: TRBJ2-3
v_gene: TRBV25-1

CDR3nt: TGTGCCAGCAGCTTAGATGAAGGGCCCTACGAGCAGTACTTC
CDR3aa: CASSLDEGPYEQYF
d_gene: .
abundance: few
j_gene: TRBJ2-7
v_gene: TRBV7-6

CDR3nt: TGCGCCAGCAGTCGGACAGACTCCTACAATGAGCAGTTCTTC
CDR3aa: CASSRTDSYNEQFF
d_gene: .
abundance: .
j_gene: TRBJ2-1
v_gene: TRBV5-1

CDR3nt: TGTGCCAGCAGCTTAGTCAATGAGCAGTTCTTC
CDR3aa: CASSLVNEQFF
d_gene: .
abundance: .
j_gene: TRBJ2-1
v_gene: TRBV11-1

CDR3nt: TGTGGAGCGGGCCGCTACGAGCAGTACTTC
CDR3aa: CGAGRYEQYF
d_gene: .
abundance: .
j_gene: TRBJ2-7
v_gene: TRBV30

CDR3nt: TGCAGCGTTGATCGGGGGTCCACTGAAGCTTTCTTT
CDR3aa: CSVDRGSTEAFF
d_gene: .
abundance: .
j_gene: TRBJ1-1
v_gene: TRBV29-1

CDR3nt: TGTGCCTGGAGTCCAGGACTAGCGGGAGAGACCCAGTACTTC
CDR3aa: CAWSPGLAGETQYF
d_gene: TRBD2
abundance: .
j_gene: TRBJ2-5
v_gene: TRBV30

CDR3nt: TGTGCCAGCAGTTACCAGGGGGGAGGCTATGGCTACACCTTC
CDR3aa: CASSYQGGGYGYTF
d_gene: TRBD1
abundance: .
j_gene: TRBJ1-2
v_gene: TRBV6-5

CDR3nt: TGCAGTGCTAGCAGGGGAGGGGGCTACACCTTC
CDR3aa: CSASRGGGYTF
d_gene: .
abundance: once
j_gene: TRBJ1-2
v_gene: TRBV20-1

CDR3nt: TGCAGCGCCCGGGACAGGGGTCGCGCAGATACGCAGTATTTT
CDR3aa: CSARDRGRADTQYF
d_gene: TRBD1
abundance: .
j_gene: TRBJ2-3
v_gene: TRBV29-1

CDR3nt: TGTGCCAGCAGCCAAGAATGGGGGACGGATTACAATGAGCAGTTCTTC
CDR3aa: CASSQEWGTDYNEQFF
d_gene: .
abundance: .
j_gene: TRBJ2-1
v_gene: TRBV4-2

CDR3nt: TGTGCCAGCAGCTTGGGGGGACAGAGGAATCAGCCCCAGCATTTT
CDR3aa: CASSLGGQRNQPQHF
d_gene: TRBD1
abundance: few
j_gene: TRBJ1-5
v_gene: TRBV7-9

CDR3nt: TGTGCCAGCAGCGCCGGACAGGCTAACTATGGCTACACCTTC
CDR3aa: CASSAGQANYGYTF
d_gene: TRBD1
abundance: .
j_gene: TRBJ1-2
v_gene: TRBV9

CDR3nt: TGCAGCGTTTTCGACAGGAACTATGGCTACACCTTC
CDR3aa: CSVFDRNYGYTF
d_gene: .
abundance: .
j_gene: TRBJ1-2
v_gene: TRBV29-1

CDR3nt: TGTGCCAGCAGTGAAGGGTATAGCAATCAGCCCCAGCATTTT
CDR3aa: CASSEGYSNQPQHF
d_gene: .
abundance: .
j_gene: TRBJ1-5
v_gene: TRBV6-1

CDR3nt: TGTGCCAGTAGTATGTACGCCGGAGGTGAAAAACTGTTTTTT
CDR3aa: CASSMYAGGEKLFF
d_gene: .
abundance: few
j_gene: TRBJ1-4
v_gene: TRBV19

CDR3nt: TGTGCCAGCAGCTATGGACTAGCGGGAGACGGAGAGCAGTTCTTC
CDR3aa: CASSYGLAGDGEQFF
d_gene: TRBD2
abundance: few
j_gene: TRBJ2-1
v_gene: TRBV9

CDR3nt: TGCAGCGGGGGCACAGATACGCAGTATTTT
CDR3aa: CSGGTDTQYF
d_gene: .
abundance: once
j_gene: TRBJ2-3
v_gene: TRBV29-1

CDR3nt: TGTGCCAGCAGCCCGGCGGCGGGGGGTCGCGACACTGAAGCTTTCTTT
CDR3aa: CASSPAAGGRDTEAFF
d_gene: .
abundance: .
j_gene: TRBJ1-1
v_gene: TRBV7-9

CDR3nt: TGTGCCAGCAGCCGAGAGAGAGACAGGGGGCGCGATGGCTACACCTTC
CDR3aa: CASSRERDRGRDGYTF
d_gene: TRBD1
abundance: many
j_gene: TRBJ1-2
v_gene: TRBV7-9

CDR3nt: TGCGCCAGCAGCCTAGAACCTGGATCGGATACGCAGTATTTT
CDR3aa: CASSLEPGSDTQYF
d_gene: .
abundance: .
j_gene: TRBJ2-3
v_gene: TRBV5-1

CDR3nt: TGCAGCTTCCGGGACCCCAGCCCTGGGGCCAACGTCCTGACTTTC
CDR3aa: CSFRDPSPGANVLTF
d_gene: .
abundance: once
j_gene: TRBJ2-6
v_gene: TRBV29-1

CDR3nt: TGCAGCGTTCAACTCCGAACCGGGGAGCTGTTTTTT
CDR3aa: CSVQLRTGELFF
d_gene: .
abundance: few
j_gene: TRBJ2-2
v_gene: TRBV29-1

CDR3nt: TGTGCCTGGAGCCCTTTGCAATACGAGCAGTACTTC
CDR3aa: CAWSPLQYEQYF
d_gene: .
abundance: .
j_gene: TRBJ2-7
v_gene: TRBV30

CDR3nt: TGCGCCAGCAGCCAAGAGGGGCTAGCGGGAGGGCCTGAGACCCAGTACTTC
CDR3aa: CASSQEGLAGGPETQYF
d_gene: TRBD2
abundance: .
j_gene: TRBJ2-5
v_gene: TRBV4-1

CDR3nt: TGTGCCAGTAGTATGAGGACAGGGGGCTCCCAGCCCCAGCATTTT
CDR3aa: CASSMRTGGSQPQHF
d_gene: TRBD1
abundance: .
j_gene: TRBJ1-5
v_gene: TRBV19

CDR3nt: TGTGCCAGCAGCTTAGAGGTCGACAACACTGAAGCTTTCTTT
CDR3aa: CASSLEVDNTEAFF
d_gene: .
abundance: .
j_gene: TRBJ1-1
v_gene: TRBV7-9

CDR3nt: TGTGCCAGCTCACTCCAATCCGCCGGGGCCAACGTCCTGACTTTC
CDR3aa: CASSLQSAGANVLTF
d_gene: .
abundance: few
j_gene: TRBJ2-6
v_gene: TRBV18

CDR3nt: TGTGCCTGGAGTGTCACAGGGCCCTATGGCTACACCTTC
CDR3aa: CAWSVTGPYGYTF
d_gene: .
abundance: .
j_gene: TRBJ1-2
v_gene: TRBV30